These 25 T cell receptor beta chains share one sample of origin, sequenced in a study of response to subunit inactivated influenza vaccine. TCRdb used MiXCR to reprocess the RT-PCR reads, holding one entry per CDR3 protein. The sample includes about 650,000 distinct CDR3 sequences, roughly 15% seen only once; the top ten take 6% to 9.5%. Source: PBMCs from blood, taken 14 to 15 days before vaccination. The origin of the receptors is a man aged 50-60 years who received an inactivated influenza vaccine.

This chain uses TRBV20-1 with TRBJ2-1, with D tentatively TRBD2 (5 bases). The CDR3 sequence is 15 residues long. Trimming stripped 1 base from V and 7 bases from J, with 17 bases between. Germline CDR1 is DFQATT and CDR2 is SNEGSKA (reference sequence). CDR3 loop: CSARVGAGLGNEQFF. The CDR3, as DNA: TGCAGTGCTAGAGTCGGTGCGGGCCTTGGTAATGAGCAGTTCTTC.

The gene calls are TRBV15 and TRBJ1-6; possible D gene TRBD1, 6 bases. Deletions cut 9 bases from V and 7 bases from J, with 16 bases between. The CDR3 totals 14 residues. Germline V gene sequence: CDR1 LNHNV, CDR2 YYDKDF (reference sequence). CDR3 region: CATGHTKRNSPLHF. The CDR3 DNA sequence: TGTGCCACGGGACACACGAAACGAAATTCACCCCTCCACTTT.

This clonotype has a handful of counts. The chain links TRBV7-2 to TRBJ1-1; a weak D match, TRBD1 (6 bases). Germline lookup yields CDR1 SGHTA and CDR2 FQGNSA. Trimming took off 6 bases at V and 4 bases at J, with 12 bases between the two ends. The CDR3 consists of 13 residues. CDR3 coding DNA: TGTGCCAGCAGTCCAGGGGTAGGCACTGAAGCTTTCTTT. This translates into CASSPGVGTEAFF.

This chain joins TRBV9 and TRBJ2-1; a weak D match, TRBD2 (5 bases). The CDR3 has 12 residues. Trimming stripped 5 bases from V and 10 bases from J, with 13 bases between. Per germline, CDR1 SGDLS and CDR2 YYNGEE. CDR3 sequence: CASSAPSMEQFF. In nucleotides, the CDR3 is TGTGCCAGCAGTGCCCCTAGCATGGAGCAGTTCTTC.

The rearrangement joins TRBV10-3 to TRBJ2-5; D not resolved. This CDR3 region has 15 residues. Germline V CDR1 and CDR2: ENHRY, SYGVKD. Trimming left V 2 bases short and J 1 base short, with 11 bases between. DNA for the CDR3: TGTGCCATCAGTGAGCAGGCTCTGGGCCAAGAGACCCAGTACTTC. It specifies CAISEQALGQETQYF.

This clonotype was recorded a few times. The chain joins TRBV11-1 to TRBJ2-1, with TRBD1 identical over 7 bases. Germline V gives CDR1 SGHAT, CDR2 FQDESV (reference sequence). The trim removed 1 base at V and 2 bases at J, leaving 14 bases unmatched. This CDR3 region has 19 residues. This chain's CDR3 is CASSLGSGGTYPPYNEQFF. CDR3 sequence (DNA): TGTGCCAGCAGCTTAGGTTCAGGGGGAACCTACCCTCCCTACAATGAGCAGTTCTTC.

This clonotype was counted between two and nine times. This chain links TRBV12-3 or TRBV12-4 with TRBJ2-5; TRBD1 matches at 9 bases. This CDR3 is 15 amino acids long. The ends lost 2 bases at V and 4 bases at J; junction bases unmatched: 5. CDR3 protein: CASSLWDREAETQYF. The CDR3 bases are TGTGCCAGCAGTTTATGGGACAGGGAGGCAGAGACCCAGTACTTC.

This clonotype was observed a handful of times. This chain links TRBV28 with TRBJ1-5, with no clear D. Germline assignment: CDR1 MDHEN and CDR2 SYDVKM. The length of the CDR3 is 13 residues. V lost 6 bases to trimming and J lost 7 bases, with 13 bases between them. CDR3 sequence: CASSQDISQPQHF. Written as DNA, the CDR3 is TGTGCCAGCAGCCAAGACATAAGCCAGCCCCAGCATTTT.

This clonotype was detected only a few times. The V gene is TRBV2, the J gene TRBJ1-4, with D possibly TRBD1 on 5 matching bases. The CDR3 spans 15 residues. The germline V gene has CDR1 SNHLY and CDR2 FYNNEI. Trimming removed 6 bases from V and 5 bases from J, with 16 bases in between. CDR3 loop: CASRASPGRNEKLFF. DNA for the CDR3: TGTGCCAGCAGGGCCTCACCGGGACGGAATGAAAAACTGTTTTTT.

This chain links TRBV20-1 with TRBJ2-3; D tentatively reads TRBD1 or TRBD2 (6 bases each). The CDR3 extends over 13 amino acids. V gave up 6 bases and J gave up 0 bases, with 10 bases separating them. In germline, CDR1 is DFQATT, CDR2 SNEGSKA (reference sequence). CDR3 loop: CSAGGGSTDTQYF. In DNA, the CDR3 is TGCAGTGCAGGGGGAGGTAGCACAGATACGCAGTATTTT.

V is TRBV29-1 and J is TRBJ2-3; no definite D call. Trimming cost V 3 bases and J 6 bases, with 16 bases left between them. The CDR3 length is 14 residues. The germline gives CDR1 SQVTM, CDR2 ANQGSEA. CDR3 sequence reads: CSVDFGELVDTQYF. CDR3 DNA: TGCAGCGTTGACTTTGGCGAGTTAGTTGATACGCAGTATTTT.

This clonotype was detected once. The junction departs from the called germline gene at one end, perhaps through a read error. V and J are TRBV18 and TRBJ2-7; 10 nucleotides match TRBD2. Germline V CDR1 and CDR2: KGHSH, LQKENI. The CDR3 runs to 15 residues. CDR3 loop: CAGSPSAGGPYEQYF. DNA of the CDR3: TGTGCCGGCTCACCATCAGCGGGAGGGCCTTACGAGCAGTACTTC.

The V and J genes are TRBV12-5 and TRBJ2-1; 8 nucleotides line up with TRBD2. Germline assignment: CDR1 LGHNT and CDR2 FRNRAP. J was trimmed by 7 bases and V by 5 bases; bases with no gene match: 7. This CDR3 spans 14 amino acids. The CDR3 nucleotides are TGTGCTAGTGGTAAAAGCGGGGGAGGGAATGAGCAGTTCTTC. Translating it yields CASGKSGGGNEQFF. The full variable domain, with the rest looked up from reference TRBV12-5 and TRBJ2-1, is DARVTQTPRHKVTEMGQEVTMRCQPILGHNTVFWYRQTMMQGLELLAYFRNRAPLDDSGMPKDRFSAEMPDATLATLKIQPSEPRDSAVYFCASGKSGGGNEQFFGPGTRLTVL.

This clonotype was seen only a few times. The rearrangement links TRBV9 to TRBJ2-1, with 10 bases identical to TRBD2. This CDR3 comprises 17 residues. The V and J ends lost 3 bases and 3 bases, in that order; junction bases with no gene match: 9. Germline values: CDR1 SGDLS, CDR2 YYNGEE. The CDR3 nucleotides read TGTGCCAGCAGCGATCCCATCCGGACTAGCGGCTACAATGAGCAGTTCTTC. Encoded protein: CASSDPIRTSGYNEQFF.

In this sample, this clonotype turned up a few times. This chain uses TRBV4-2 with TRBJ2-7; D not resolved. Germline V gene sequence: CDR1 LGHNA, CDR2 YNFKEQ. The CDR3 is 16 residues long. Trimming took 4 bases from V and 6 from J, leaving 22 bases between them. CDR3 sequence: CASSRSGEGQLSEQYF. The CDR3 DNA sequence: TGTGCCAGCAGCCGCTCAGGAGAAGGTCAATTGTCCGAGCAGTACTTC.

In this sample, this clonotype turned up a few times. The V call is TRBV11-2, the J call TRBJ2-5; D is possibly TRBD1 (5 bases). This CDR3 is built from 14 residues. Trimming cost V 1 base and J 5 bases, with 11 bases left between them. Germline lookup yields CDR1 SGHAT and CDR2 FQNNGV. The CDR3 DNA follows: TGTGCCAGCAGCTTAGTTAGGGGCGCTGAGACCCAGTACTTC. Protein product: CASSLVRGAETQYF. The full variable domain, completed using reference TRBV11-2 and TRBJ2-5, is EAGVAQSPRYKIIEKRQSVAFWCNPISGHATLYWYQQILGQGPKLLIQFQNNGVVDDSQLPKDRFSAERLKGVDSTLKIQPAKLEDSAVYLCASSLVRGAETQYFGPGTRLLVL.

The chain joins TRBV7-2 to TRBJ1-2; D not resolved. The CDR3 loop spans 13 amino acids. The V end was cut by 2 bases, the J end by 8 bases, with 12 bases between. Germline CDR1 reads SGHTA; CDR2 reads FQGNSA. For the CDR3, the DNA is TGTGCCAGCAGCTTACAAAAAGGGTTCGGCTACACCTTC. Its translation: CASSLQKGFGYTF.

This clonotype appeared a few times. The rearrangement links TRBV20-1 to TRBJ2-7; 7 positions match TRBD1. The germline gives CDR1 DFQATT, CDR2 SNEGSKA (reference sequence). J was trimmed by 7 bases and V by 5 bases; bases with no gene match: 14. This CDR3 has 14 amino acids. CDR3 sequence reads: CSAWTNRGKDEQYF. CDR3 coding DNA: TGCAGTGCTTGGACGAACAGGGGAAAAGATGAGCAGTACTTC.

Ten or more counts support this clonotype. This chain links TRBV5-1 with TRBJ2-1, with D perhaps TRBD2 (6 bases). Trimming removed 0 bases at V and 3 bases at J, with 16 bases between. The CDR3 runs 17 residues. Per the germline V gene, CDR1 is SGHRS and CDR2 is YFSETQ. The CDR3 region is CASSLEMAPGGYNEQFF. The CDR3 coding sequence is TGCGCCAGCAGCTTGGAAATGGCGCCCGGGGGCTACAATGAGCAGTTCTTC.

This clonotype was counted between two and nine times. The gene calls are TRBV4-1 and TRBJ2-6; 9 nucleotides align to TRBD1. Germline lookup yields CDR1 MGHRA and CDR2 YSYEKL. The CDR3 sequence is 16 residues long. After removal of 4 bases from V and 2 bases from J, the junction contained 3 bases not matched to a gene. The CDR3 nucleotides are TGCGCCAGCAGCCGGGACAGGGTTGCTGGGGCCAACGTCCTGACTTTC. Translation gives CASSRDRVAGANVLTF.

This chain joins TRBV10-3 and TRBJ2-7, with D possibly TRBD1 on 6 matching bases. This CDR3 comprises 14 residues. V gave up 4 bases and J gave up 6 bases, with 16 bases separating them. Looked up from germline, CDR1 is ENHRY and CDR2 is SYGVKD. CDR3 protein: CAISGTDEVFEQYF. In DNA form, the CDR3 reads TGTGCCATCAGTGGGACAGATGAAGTTTTCGAGCAGTACTTC.

The chain recombines TRBV5-1 with TRBJ2-5, with TRBD2 matching 9 bases. From germline, CDR1 is SGHRS and CDR2 YFSETQ. CDR3 length: 17 residues. The junction had 12 bases not matched to a gene; V was cut back by 3 bases and J by 3 bases. CDR3 in DNA: TGCGCCAGCAGCTCCAGTGGTAGCGGGGGCGCAAAAGAGACCCAGTACTTC. As protein: CASSSSGSGGAKETQYF.

In its sample, this clonotype was seen many times. J is TRBJ2-7 and V is TRBV9; 7 positions match TRBD2. The J segment lost 2 bases and the V segment lost 0 bases, leaving 5 bases of the junction unmatched. CDR1 and CDR2 (germline): SGDLS, YYNGEE. CDR3 length equals 15 residues. The CDR3: CASSVGDYLTYEQYF. The CDR3 nucleotides are TGTGCCAGCAGCGTAGGGGACTACCTCACCTACGAGCAGTACTTC.

This clonotype was detected only a few times. The rearrangement joins TRBV27 to TRBJ1-5; TRBD1 is a possible D gene (5 bases). CDR1 and CDR2 (germline): MNHEY, SMNVEV (reference sequence). Trimming removed 6 bases at V and 9 bases at J, with 21 bases between. The CDR3 contains 15 residues. CDR3 region: CASSPDPGPGMPQHF. In DNA form, the CDR3 reads TGTGCCAGCAGCCCCGACCCAGGGCCTGGGATGCCCCAGCATTTT.

This clonotype was counted at least ten times. This chain links TRBV6-5 with TRBJ2-2, with a possible D match to TRBD1 (5 bases). Trimming shortened V by 0 bases and J by 6 bases, and 17 bases separated the two germline ends. Germline V gene data show CDR1 as MNHEY and CDR2 as SVGAGI. The length of the CDR3 is 17 residues. CDR3 bases: TGTGCCAGCAGTTACTCGAGGATCGCAGGGCGGCCCGGGGAGCTGTTTTTT. This encodes CASSYSRIAGRPGELFF.